This T cell receptor beta chain is drawn from a study of CD8 T cells in ankylosing spondylitis. Regarding the study as a whole: In synovial fluid and blood from reactive arthritis, some motif variants were previously reported. Disease-associated clones were CD8+ and fairly uncommon in peripheral blood.

TCRdb recomputed calls from the 5' RACE reads with MiXCR, one row per CDR3 protein. This sample yields about 240,000 distinct CDR3 sequences, of which roughly 10% are seen a single time; roughly 6.8% belongs to the top ten. CDR1 and CDR2 from the germline V gene are SGHVS and FNYEAQ. Trimming at V came to 4 bases and at J to 0 bases, leaving 4 bases not matched to a gene. CDR3 length: 16 residues. As concerns this clonotype: No antigen is known for it.

V is TRBV7-6 and J is TRBJ2-3, with TRBD2 matching 10 bases. This TCR was sampled from a male donor with ankylosing spondylitis or in good health (not recorded which). Sequenced material: blood, either unsorted or a sorted T cell fraction (not recorded which). The CDR3 coding sequence is TGTGCCAGCAGCTCAACTAGCGGGAAAAGCACAGATACGCAGTATTTT. It codes for CASSSTSGKSTDTQYF.